One and the same sample provided the 29 T cell receptor beta chains below, sequenced in a study of blood T cell repertoires in COVID-19. The method was immunoSEQ multiplex PCR; TCRdb's version includes in-frame clones alone and lacks a portion of them. The data contain about 230,000 clones, approximately 84% of them seen just once; the ten biggest clones take up 1.8%. Material: PBMCs or T cells enriched from blood (not recorded which). The origin of the receptors is a man in his 60s who had recovered from COVID-19.

This sequence joins TRBV2 and TRBJ2-2; D possibly corresponds to TRBD2 (5 bases). Germline CDR1 and CDR2: SNHLY and FYNNEI. The V end lost 7 bases, the J end lost 0 bases, and 12 bases lay between the germline ends. CDR3 length equals 15 residues. In nucleotides, the CDR3 is TGTGCCAGCAAACGGGGAGACACGAACACCGGGGAGCTGTTTTTT. It specifies CASKRGDTNTGELFF.

V is TRBV15 and J is TRBJ1-2, with no clear D. The CDR3 runs to 15 residues. The V gene's germline CDR1 is LNHNV and CDR2 YYDKDF (reference sequence). V was trimmed by 0 bases and J by 4 bases, leaving 12 bases between them. The CDR3: CATSRDMTGSYGYTF. CDR3 in DNA: TGTGCCACCAGCAGAGATATGACCGGGAGCTATGGCTACACCTTC.

This chain joins TRBV6-2 or TRBV6-3 and TRBJ1-4; 7 bases map to TRBD1. V lost 6 bases, J lost 10 bases, and 11 bases stayed unmatched. This CDR3 has 14 amino acids. The germline CDR1 and CDR2 sequences are MNHEY and SVGEGT. For the CDR3, the DNA is TGTGCCAGCAGCCCGACAGGGTCCCCTGGAAAACTGTTTTTT. It yields the protein CASSPTGSPGKLFF.

This sequence joins TRBV18 and TRBJ2-5; 9 nucleotides agree with TRBD2. The germline gives CDR1 KGHSH, CDR2 LQKENI. J gave up 1 base and V 2 bases, and 8 bases lay outside the gene matches. The CDR3 totals 17 residues. CDR3 loop: CASSPTRLAATQETQYF. CDR3 DNA: TGTGCCAGCTCACCAACGAGACTAGCGGCAACCCAAGAGACCCAGTACTTC.

A single count supports this clone. This rearrangement joins TRBV14 to TRBJ2-6; tentatively, D is TRBD2 (6 bases). The CDR3 is made up of 16 amino acids. CDR1 is SGHDN, CDR2 FVKESK, per germline. The ends were cut back, 0 bases at V and 6 bases at J, with 12 bases in the middle. The CDR3 here is CASSQEPTGEANVLTF. CDR3 in DNA: TGTGCCAGCAGCCAAGAGCCGACGGGGGAGGCCAACGTCCTGACTTTC.

The chain couples TRBV5-1 to TRBJ2-7, with a tentative D call TRBD1 (6 bases). Deletions cut 7 bases from V and 3 bases from J, with 17 bases between. The CDR3 has 14 amino acids. CDR1 and CDR2 (germline): SGHRS, YFSETQ. CDR3 nucleotide sequence: TGCGCCAGCCAAGACAACCGAGGGGGCTACGAGCAGTACTTC. Translation gives CASQDNRGGYEQYF.

As for this clone: At one end the junction does not follow the germline gene, possibly because of a read error. CDR3 sequence (DNA): TGCGCCAGCAGCCAAGGGACTAGCGGGGGGGCCACAAACATTCAGTACTTC. Its translation: CASSQGTSGGATNIQYF. The gene calls are TRBV4-3 and TRBJ2-4; TRBD2 matches at 15 bases. Per germline, CDR1 LGHNA and CDR2 YSLEER. This CDR3 has 17 amino acids.

V usage is TRBV25-1 and J usage is TRBJ2-7, with D tentatively TRBD1 (6 bases). The CDR3 is 13 residues long. Germline CDR1 is MGHDK and CDR2 is SYGVNS. Trimming removed 5 bases at V and 5 bases at J, with 13 bases between. The CDR3 reads CASSIQGIDEQYF. Here the CDR3 DNA reads TGTGCCAGCAGTATCCAGGGGATCGACGAGCAGTACTTC.

This clone was observed a handful of times. The chain has TRBV20-1 and TRBJ2-5; D possibly corresponds to TRBD2 (6 bases). CDR1 and CDR2 (germline): DFQATT, SNEGSKA (reference sequence). There are 15 residues in the CDR3. Trimming stripped 3 bases from V and 3 bases from J, with 17 bases between. In DNA form, the CDR3 reads TGCAGTGCTAGTGGCCAGGGCGGGATTGAAGAGACCCAGTACTTC. Translated, it gives CSASGQGGIEETQYF.

The J gene is TRBJ2-5, the V gene TRBV19; D gene unclear. Germline CDR1 is LNHDA and CDR2 is SQIVND (reference sequence). There are 13 residues in the CDR3. Deletions cut 5 bases from V and 0 bases from J, with 7 bases between. As DNA, the CDR3 is TGTGCCAGTAGTGAACTAAACCAAGAGACCCAGTACTTC. Protein sequence: CASSELNQETQYF.

The chain recombines TRBV6-5 with TRBJ1-1; 9 nucleotides line up with TRBD1. V was pared by 6 bases and J by 6 bases, with 11 bases of the junction left unmatched. This CDR3 has 15 amino acids. Per germline, CDR1 MNHEY and CDR2 SVGAGI. CDR3 DNA: TGTGCCAGCAGACCACCACAGGGGGCGATCGCTGAAGCTTTCTTT. Its translation: CASRPPQGAIAEAFF.

The chain uses TRBV30 and TRBJ1-5; 9 bases agree with TRBD1. There are 13 residues in the CDR3. Looked up from germline, CDR1 is GTSNPN and CDR2 is SVGIG (reference sequence). Trimming took 8 bases from V and 6 from J; bases not matched to a gene: 8. For the CDR3, the DNA is TGTGCCGCGGACAGGGGATCGGGTCAGCCCCAGCATTTT. This encodes CAADRGSGQPQHF.

The rearrangement joins TRBV4-3 to TRBJ1-1; D call uncertain. CDR1 and CDR2 (germline): LGHNA, YSLEER. Trimming took off 2 bases at V and 10 bases at J, with 17 bases between the two ends. CDR3 length: 14 residues. Written as DNA, the CDR3 is TGCGCCAGCAGCCAAACGTTAAGGTCTATAGCAGCTTTCTTT. Translating gives CASSQTLRSIAAFF.

CDR3 region: CATSDTPHSQPRYNEQFF. The CDR3 region has the DNA TGTGCCACCAGTGATACTCCCCATTCCCAACCACGCTACAATGAGCAGTTCTTC. This chain connects TRBV24-1 to TRBJ2-1; D not resolved. Germline CDR1 and CDR2: KGHDR and SFDVKD. Trimming removed 3 bases from V and 3 bases from J, with 20 bases in between. The CDR3 consists of 18 residues.

This rearrangement joins TRBV9 to TRBJ1-2, with D hard to call. CDR3 length equals 13 residues. V shed 1 base and J shed 1 base, with 5 bases lying between them. From germline, CDR1 is SGDLS and CDR2 YYNGEE. The CDR3 sequence: CASSVTDNYGYTF. The CDR3 region has the DNA TGTGCCAGCAGCGTAACAGATAACTATGGCTACACCTTC.

V gene TRBV7-2 combines with J gene TRBJ1-1; weak D call: TRBD1 (5 bases). Trimming took 5 bases from V and 1 from J, leaving 14 bases between them. The CDR3 is 15 residues long. Per germline, CDR1 SGHTA and CDR2 FQGNSA. The CDR3 bases are TGTGCCAGCAGCCCACAAGGGGTGAGGAACACTGAAGCTTTCTTT. It specifies CASSPQGVRNTEAFF.

CDR3 in amino acids: CASSELLESDLFF. In DNA, the CDR3 is TGTGCCAGCAGTGAACTCCTAGAAAGCGACTTGTTCTTC. The V call is TRBV6-1, the J call TRBJ2-1; unclear D gene. Germline assignment: CDR1 MNHNS and CDR2 SASEGT. The CDR3 contains 13 residues. Between the trimmed V and J ends, which lost 2 bases and 15 bases, there was a span of 17 bases.

This chain links TRBV4-1 with TRBJ2-1; D not certain. The V gene lost 0 bases and the J gene lost 10 bases, with 19 bases spanning the gap. CDR3 length: 16 residues. Germline-derived CDR1 and CDR2 are MGHRA and YSYEKL. The CDR3 sequence is CASSQDRSRISREQFF. CDR3 nucleotides: TGCGCCAGCAGCCAAGACCGAAGCCGGATCTCGAGGGAGCAGTTCTTC.

Remarks on this clone: The same CDR3 can be traced to other DNA sequences in this sample. The chain links TRBV24-1 to TRBJ2-7; TRBD1 matches at 11 bases. Germline CDR1 KGHDR, CDR2 SFDVKD. Unmatched junction bases numbered 10, after V lost 6 bases and J lost 4 bases. The CDR3 contains 16 residues. The CDR3 loop is CATSSRPGQGEYEQYF. The CDR3 bases are TGTGCCACCAGTTCGAGACCGGGACAGGGGGAATACGAGCAGTACTTC.

This clone was counted once. The CDR3 coding sequence is TGCAGCGGACAACAGGGACCTACCTACGAGCAGTACTTC. Its translation is CSGQQGPTYEQYF. This chain uses TRBV29-1 with TRBJ2-7; TRBD1 is a possible D gene (6 bases). The length of the CDR3 is 13 residues. V lost 7 bases and J lost 2, with 15 bases in between. Germline CDR1 reads SQVTM; CDR2 reads ANQGSEA.

The chain is built from TRBV6-1 and TRBJ1-2; D ambiguous. V was shortened by 1 base and J by 6 bases, with 12 bases between the two germline ends. In germline, CDR1 is MNHNS, CDR2 SASEGT. The CDR3 length is 14 residues. CDR3: CASSEVAGGHGYTF. The CDR3 DNA reads TGTGCCAGCAGTGAAGTAGCGGGCGGGCATGGCTACACCTTC.

The rearrangement links TRBV7-2 to TRBJ2-1; 14 bases are shared with TRBD2. The CDR3 consists of 16 residues. Germline-derived CDR1 and CDR2 are SGHTA and FQGNSA. The ends lost 5 bases at V and 8 bases at J; junction bases unmatched: 8. CDR3 residues: CASSLTGLAGGDEQFF. CDR3 sequence (DNA): TGTGCCAGCAGCCTCACCGGACTAGCGGGGGGTGATGAGCAGTTCTTC.

The chain uses TRBV19 and TRBJ2-6; 7 nucleotides agree with TRBD1. The V segment lost 10 bases and the J segment 0 bases; nucleotides outside the gene matches: 9. This CDR3 spans 16 amino acids. The germline V gene encodes CDR1 LNHDA and CDR2 SQIVND (reference sequence). This chain's CDR3 is CATSDRFSSGANVLTF. The CDR3 nucleotides read TGTGCCACTTCGGACAGGTTTAGCTCTGGGGCCAACGTCCTGACTTTC.

CDR3 amino acids: CASSLRDRVDEQFF. Written as DNA, the CDR3 is TGTGCCAGCAGCTTAAGGGACAGGGTCGATGAGCAGTTCTTC. This chain joins TRBV7-3 and TRBJ2-1; TRBD1 matches 9 bases. V dropped 1 base and J dropped 8; count of bases not matched to a gene: 3. The germline CDR1 and CDR2 sequences are SGHTA and FQGTGA. This CDR3 is built from 14 residues.

The CDR3 nucleotides read TGTGCCAGTAGTCCCCGGGACAGCGCCTACGAGCAGTACTTC. Its protein product is CASSPRDSAYEQYF. The gene calls are TRBV19 and TRBJ2-7, with 7 bases aligning to TRBD1. Per germline, CDR1 LNHDA and CDR2 SQIVND (reference sequence). V lost 5 bases and J lost 2; bases outside the gene matches: 6. This CDR3 is 14 amino acids long.

CDR3 bases: TGTGCCAGCAGCTCAACTCAGTTCTTC. Translation gives CASSSTQFF. The chain links TRBV7-2 to TRBJ2-1; D is unclear. This CDR3 has 9 residues. The germline CDR1 and CDR2 sequences are SGHTA and FQGNSA. Deletions cut 4 bases from V and 13 bases from J, with 5 bases between.

V usage is TRBV11-2 and J usage is TRBJ1-3; a weak D match, TRBD1 (5 bases). Trimming took off 5 bases at V and 0 bases at J, with 14 bases between the two ends. This CDR3 region has 16 residues. CDR1 is SGHAT, CDR2 FQNNGV, per germline. The CDR3 loop is CASSPLGGNSGNTIYF. The CDR3 bases are TGTGCCAGCAGCCCCCTGGGGGGAAACTCTGGAAACACCATATATTTT.

V usage is TRBV19 and J usage is TRBJ1-2; 9 nucleotides agree with TRBD1. CDR3 size: 15 residues. J was trimmed by 8 bases and V by 6 bases; bases with no gene match: 13. Germline V gives CDR1 LNHDA, CDR2 SQIVND (reference sequence). The CDR3 nucleotides are TGTGCCAGTAGACGAACAACCGGGACAGGGATCGGCTACACCTTC. It yields the protein CASRRTTGTGIGYTF.

The J gene is TRBJ1-3, the V gene TRBV15, with 9 bases identical to TRBD1. The CDR3 is 17 amino acids. V was clipped by 5 bases and J by 0 bases; unmatched bases: 8. Germline assignment: CDR1 LNHNV and CDR2 YYDKDF (reference sequence). The DNA of the CDR3 is TGTGCCACCAGCCCCGGGGACAGGGTCCCCTCTGGAAACACCATATATTTT. As protein: CATSPGDRVPSGNTIYF.